These 4 T cell receptor beta chains originate from one sample sequenced in a study of identical twins. TCRdb re-called the 5' RACE reads with MiXCR, one entry per CDR3 protein. The table shows fewer than 450,000 distinct CDR3 sequences, with around 9.7% occurring only once. Sequencing used naive T cells sorted from blood. The receptor source for this set is a woman between 50 and 59 years old in good health.

This clonotype has only a few counts. This chain connects TRBV4-1 to TRBJ1-4; no clear D. The CDR3 runs 13 residues. Germline CDR1 reads MGHRA; CDR2 reads YSYEKL. V shed 3 bases and J shed 8 bases, with 10 bases lying between them. CDR3 amino acids: CASSHPRNEKLFF. The CDR3 DNA follows: TGCGCCAGCAGCCACCCCAGGAACGAAAAACTGTTTTTT.

Concerning this clonotype: Given a much more abundant clone one base away, this may be a read error. This chain joins TRBV7-2 and TRBJ2-1; D remains unclear. The germline gives CDR1 SGHTA, CDR2 FQGNSA. CDR3 length equals 17 residues. CDR3 region: CASCLVGRANPYNEQFF. CDR3 nucleotides: TGTGCCAGCTGCTTAGTTGGTAGGGCTAACCCGTACAATGAGCAGTTCTTC.

Remarks on this clonotype: A junction end diverges from the germline sequence, so it may reflect a read error. V usage is TRBV15 and J usage is TRBJ2-4; 9 nucleotides align to TRBD1. Germline CDR1 reads LNHNV; CDR2 reads YYDKDF (reference sequence). This CDR3 has 13 residues. CDR3 DNA: TGTGCCACCAGCAGAGATCGAACAGGGGGCCTACACTTC. Protein sequence: CATSRDRTGGLHF.

The CDR3 sequence: CASSIPGGATEAFF. CDR3 DNA: TGTGCCAGCAGTATCCCGGGGGGCGCGACTGAAGCTTTCTTT. The chain joins TRBV2 to TRBJ1-1, with D possibly matching TRBD1 (6 bases). V was trimmed by 5 bases and J by 5 bases, leaving 15 bases between them. Germline V gives CDR1 SNHLY, CDR2 FYNNEI. This CDR3 has 14 residues.